The rows below give T cell receptor beta chains drawn from one sample of a study of OX40 agonist ivuxolimab in advanced cancers. Some clones are missing from TCRdb's copy, which holds only in-frame ones; the method was immunoSEQ multiplex PCR. The data contain some 20,000 clones, 65% to 85% of them singletons. Specimen: CD4+ or CD8+ T cells sorted from blood, collected in a trial of the OX40 agonist ivuxolimab. The receptors shown here come from an adult with an advanced solid tumor such as melanoma, head and neck, liver or kidney cancer. Each CDR3 is given with its conserved first and last residue. The D gene is left open where the match is weak. Not every row has a clone size; where given, it reads once, few, many or a size class.

v_call	j_call	d_call	clone_size	cdr3_aa	cdr3_nt
TRBV29-1	TRBJ1-2	.	.	CSGGPSDAPYGYTF	TGCAGCGGGGGCCCATCGGACGCGCCCTATGGCTACACCTTC
TRBV9	TRBJ1-1	.	.	CASSIGGSTEAFF	TGTGCCAGCAGCATCGGGGGGAGCACTGAAGCTTTCTTT
TRBV14	TRBJ2-7	.	few	CASSQVSGGWGEQYF	TGTGCCAGCAGCCAAGTATCGGGCGGTTGGGGCGAGCAGTACTTC
TRBV10-1	TRBJ1-6	.	.	CASSEPRGSYNSPLHF	TGCGCCAGCAGTGAGCCCCGGGGGTCCTATAATTCACCCCTCCACTTT
TRBV28	TRBJ1-1	.	.	CASGGRGGETFF	TGTGCCAGCGGGGGAAGGGGGGGGGAAACTTTCTTT
TRBV11-3	TRBJ2-7	TRBD1	.	CASSFLLQGNEQYF	TGTGCCAGCAGCTTTCTCCTACAGGGGAACGAGCAGTACTTC
TRBV4-3	TRBJ2-1	.	.	CASSQTSAAQMAKDEQFF	TGCGCCAGCAGCCAAACCTCCGCGGCACAGATGGCGAAGGATGAGCAGTTCTTC
TRBV4-1	TRBJ1-4	.	once	CASSQAGWGLFF	TGCGCCAGCAGCCAAGCGGGTTGGGGACTGTTTTTT
TRBV28	TRBJ2-7	TRBD2	.	CASSLAAGGPLEQYF	TGTGCCAGCAGTTTGGCAGCGGGGGGGCCCCTCGAGCAGTACTTC
TRBV10-3	TRBJ1-5	.	.	CAISEAKGSNQPQHF	TGTGCCATCAGTGAGGCCAAAGGGAGCAATCAGCCCCAGCATTTT
TRBV7-6	TRBJ2-3	TRBD1	.	CASSLAYRGRSTTDTQYF	TGTGCCAGCAGCTTAGCCTACAGGGGGCGGTCGACCACAGATACGCAGTATTTT
TRBV7-9	TRBJ2-5	TRBD1	.	CASSHRGGPLQETQYF	TGTGCCAGCAGCCACCGAGGGGGCCCCCTTCAAGAGACCCAGTACTTC
TRBV5-3	TRBJ2-5	.	.	CASSLGWERETQYF	TGTGCCAGCAGCTTGGGGTGGGAGCGGGAGACCCAGTACTTC
TRBV12-5	TRBJ2-7	.	.	CASGGGSPPSYEQYF	TGTGCTAGTGGGGGGGGCTCCCCCCCTTCCTACGAGCAGTACTTC
TRBV27	TRBJ2-7	TRBD1	.	CASSLQTGNEQYF	TGTGCCAGCAGTTTGCAGACAGGGAACGAGCAGTACTTC
TRBV27	TRBJ2-7	.	.	CASSLILGAYEQYF	TGTGCCAGCAGTTTAATCCTTGGAGCCTACGAGCAGTACTTC
TRBV30	TRBJ2-3	.	.	CAWSENSYTDTQYF	TGTGCCTGGAGTGAGAACTCCTACACAGATACGCAGTATTTT
TRBV6-5	TRBJ2-7	.	.	CASHTDGSYEQYF	TGTGCCAGCCATACGGACGGTTCCTACGAGCAGTACTTC
TRBV11-2	TRBJ2-7	.	medium-sized	CASSRPSLKQYF	TGTGCCAGCAGCCGGCCCTCCCTAAAGCAGTACTTC
TRBV19	TRBJ2-7	.	.	CASSSPSRVYEQYF	TGTGCCAGTAGTAGTCCCAGCAGGGTCTACGAGCAGTACTTC
TRBV2	TRBJ1-6	.	.	CASILYPGFNSPLHF	TGTGCCAGCATACTCTACCCAGGGTTCAATTCACCCCTCCACTTT
TRBV7-9	TRBJ2-7	.	few	CASSLGEQYF	TGTGCCAGCAGCTTAGGCGAGCAGTACTTC
TRBV9	TRBJ1-1	.	.	CASSVSGGRGFTEAFF	TGTGCCAGCAGCGTATCAGGAGGGCGGGGTTTCACTGAAGCTTTCTTT
TRBV27	TRBJ2-7	.	once	CASSLGLSLTYEQYF	TGTGCCAGCAGTTTAGGACTGTCCCTTACCTACGAGCAGTACTTC
TRBV4-3	TRBJ2-7	.	.	CASSPPGVAYEQYF	TGCGCCAGCAGCCCCCCGGGGGTGGCCTACGAGCAGTACTTC
TRBV5-5	TRBJ2-7	.	once	CASSGSHEQYF	TGTGCCAGCAGCGGGTCCCACGAGCAGTACTTC
TRBV27	TRBJ2-3	.	.	CASSPLMGETDTQYF	TGTGCCAGCAGTCCCCTTATGGGGGAGACAGATACGCAGTATTTT
TRBV6-4	TRBJ2-1	TRBD2	few	CASSDSAGGYNEQFF	TGTGCCAGCAGTGACTCAGCGGGGGGGTACAATGAGCAGTTCTTC
TRBV7-2	TRBJ2-3	TRBD2	few	CASSLLAGSTDTQYF	TGTGCCAGCAGCTTATTAGCGGGGAGCACAGATACGCAGTATTTT
TRBV5-6	TRBJ2-6	.	.	CASSFGAGANVLTF	TGTGCCAGCAGCTTTGGTGCTGGGGCCAACGTCCTGACTTTC
TRBV10-3	TRBJ2-2	TRBD2	.	CAISGAGIRGGINTGELFF	TGTGCCATCAGTGGGGCGGGAATTCGCGGGGGGATCAACACCGGGGAGCTGTTTTTT
TRBV9	TRBJ2-7	.	.	CASSPPDGREQYF	TGTGCCAGCAGCCCCCCCGACGGTAGGGAGCAGTACTTC
TRBV27	TRBJ1-1	.	.	CASSLLGGNTEAFF	TGTGCCAGCAGTTTGTTGGGGGGGAACACTGAAGCTTTCTTT
TRBV9	TRBJ2-3	TRBD1	.	CASSVQGASTDTQYF	TGTGCCAGCAGCGTACAGGGGGCAAGCACAGATACGCAGTATTTT
TRBV9	TRBJ1-1	TRBD1	few	CASSVGTGGTEAFF	TGTGCCAGCAGCGTAGGGACAGGAGGAACTGAAGCTTTCTTT
TRBV27	TRBJ1-1	.	.	CASSPGGVATEAFF	TGTGCCAGCAGCCCTGGCGGGGTCGCCACTGAAGCTTTCTTT
TRBV11-2	TRBJ2-2	TRBD2	many	CASSNKFTSGGRSGELFF	TGTGCCAGCAGCAATAAGTTCACTAGCGGGGGTAGATCCGGGGAGCTGTTTTTT
TRBV15	TRBJ1-1	.	.	CATSSRRGTAEAFF	TGTGCCACCAGCAGCCGCCGGGGGACCGCTGAAGCTTTCTTT
TRBV6-4	TRBJ2-1	.	.	CASSDSNNEQFF	TGTGCCAGCAGTGACTCTAACAATGAGCAGTTCTTC
TRBV29-1	TRBJ1-2	.	.	CSVLGGDGYTF	TGCAGCGTGCTAGGAGGGGATGGCTACACCTTC
TRBV11-2	TRBJ2-7	TRBD2	.	CASSWGTSGGSYEQYF	TGTGCCAGCAGCTGGGGGACTAGCGGGGGGAGCTACGAGCAGTACTTC
TRBV4-3	TRBJ2-5	.	.	CASSGGSQETQYF	TGCGCCAGCAGCGGTGGGTCGCAAGAGACCCAGTACTTC
TRBV28	TRBJ2-5	TRBD2	few	CASSSTSAGREETQYF	TGTGCCAGCAGCTCGACTAGCGCGGGGAGGGAAGAGACCCAGTACTTC
TRBV11-3	TRBJ2-7	TRBD2	.	CASSGPERGPYEQYF	TGTGCCAGCAGCGGACCAGAGCGGGGGCCCTACGAGCAGTACTTC
TRBV4-3	TRBJ2-3	.	.	CASSQGRAIDTQYF	TGCGCCAGCAGCCAGGGTAGGGCAATAGATACGCAGTATTTT
TRBV11-2	TRBJ2-7	TRBD2	.	CASSLEIAGNYEQYF	TGTGCCAGCAGCTTAGAAATAGCGGGCAACTACGAGCAGTACTTC
TRBV28	TRBJ2-5	.	.	CASRVSDQETQYF	TGTGCCAGCAGAGTCTCTGATCAAGAGACCCAGTACTTC
TRBV7-6	TRBJ2-2	.	.	CASSLELTGELFF	TGTGCCAGCAGCTTGGAGTTAACCGGGGAGCTGTTTTTT
TRBV7-9	TRBJ2-1	.	.	CATILSGRDEQFF	TGTGCCACCATTTTGTCGGGGCGGGATGAGCAGTTCTTC
TRBV4-3	TRBJ1-1	.	.	CASSQDRRGGTEAFF	TGCGCCAGCAGCCAAGATCGGAGGGGAGGTACTGAAGCTTTCTTT
TRBV5-1	TRBJ2-7	TRBD2	.	CASSSSSGGASEQYF	TGCGCCAGCAGCTCCTCTAGCGGGGGGGCCTCCGAGCAGTACTTC
TRBV5-4	TRBJ2-7	.	.	CASSSATYEQYF	TGTGCCAGCAGCTCAGCAACCTACGAGCAGTACTTC
TRBV4-3	TRBJ1-2	.	.	CASSQELGRYGYTF	TGCGCCAGCAGCCAAGAACTGGGGCGCTATGGCTACACCTTC
TRBV9	TRBJ1-2	.	many	CASSVSRDGGDYGYTF	TGTGCCAGCAGCGTATCACGTGATGGTGGGGACTATGGCTACACCTTC
TRBV27	TRBJ2-5	TRBD2	.	CASSLVAGSLQETQYF	TGTGCCAGCAGTTTAGTAGCGGGGAGCCTCCAAGAGACCCAGTACTTC
TRBV9	TRBJ2-3	.	once	CASSSRTGSTDTQYF	TGTGCCAGCAGCTCGAGGACGGGGAGCACAGATACGCAGTATTTT
TRBV29-1	TRBJ1-2	.	once	CSASAGTYGYTF	TGCAGCGCGTCCGCAGGCACCTATGGCTACACCTTC
TRBV19	TRBJ2-1	.	.	CASSPNGQYNEQFF	TGTGCCAGTAGTCCGAATGGGCAGTACAATGAGCAGTTCTTC
TRBV19	TRBJ2-5	TRBD1	.	CASSDRDRATETQYF	TGTGCCAGTAGTGACCGGGACAGGGCAACGGAGACCCAGTACTTC
TRBV13	TRBJ2-2	.	.	CASSGGAYGELFF	TGTGCCAGCTCTGGGGGGGCCTACGGGGAGCTGTTTTTT